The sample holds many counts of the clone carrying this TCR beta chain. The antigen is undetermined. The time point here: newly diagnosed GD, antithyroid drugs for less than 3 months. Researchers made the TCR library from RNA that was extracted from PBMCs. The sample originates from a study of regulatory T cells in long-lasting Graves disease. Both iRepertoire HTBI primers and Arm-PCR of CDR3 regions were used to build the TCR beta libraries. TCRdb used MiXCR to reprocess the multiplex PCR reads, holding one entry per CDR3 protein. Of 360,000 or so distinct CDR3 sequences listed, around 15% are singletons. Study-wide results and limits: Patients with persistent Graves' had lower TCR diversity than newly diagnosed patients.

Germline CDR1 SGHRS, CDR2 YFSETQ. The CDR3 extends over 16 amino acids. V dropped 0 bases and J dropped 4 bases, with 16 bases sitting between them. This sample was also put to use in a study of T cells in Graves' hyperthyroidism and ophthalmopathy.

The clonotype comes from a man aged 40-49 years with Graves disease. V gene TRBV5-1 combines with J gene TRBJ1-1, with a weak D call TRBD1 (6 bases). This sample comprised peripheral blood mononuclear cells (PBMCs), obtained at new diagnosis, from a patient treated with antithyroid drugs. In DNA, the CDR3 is TGCGCCAGCAGCTTGGGGCTTAAGGACAGTGGCACTGAAGCTTTCTTT. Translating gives CASSLGLKDSGTEAFF.